Listed here is a single TCR beta chain. The sample originates from a study of blood T cell repertoires in COVID-19. Study information: PBMCs, B-cell-depleted T cells, or T cells were the source of the cDNA or gDNA that made up the material.

The data were produced by immunoSEQ multiplex PCR, yet TCRdb's version contains in-frame clones alone and is incomplete. The table includes 140,000 to 150,000 clones, roughly 80% detected once. Trimming removed 4 bases from V and 10 bases from J; junction bases left unmatched: 7. Germline CDR1 is MNHEY and CDR2 is SVGEGT. This CDR3 contains 15 residues. The sample taken for sequencing was peripheral blood. This rearrangement joins TRBV6-2 or TRBV6-3 to TRBJ1-6; 10 bases fit TRBD1. The TCR sequence derives from a human donor with acute or convalescent COVID-19. The donor label of this sample is uncertain. This CDR3 reads CASSWGQGMSSPLHF. The CDR3 DNA reads as TGTGCCAGCAGTTGGGGACAGGGGATGAGCTCACCCCTCCACTTT.